This T cell receptor (beta chain) was sequenced during a study of beta chain features in type 1 diabetes. Findings of the study overall: A potential influence of HLA type upon TCRB rearrangement remained unresolved herein. A moderate, significant TCRB CDR3 shortening appeared in type 1 diabetes across four CD4+ subsets. Patients with type 1 diabetes carried fewer insertions and had more deletions at their VDJ junctions.

The CDR3 is 15 residues long. Germline V gene data show CDR1 as MNHEY and CDR2 as SMNVEV (reference sequence). Trimming pared 2 bases from V and 2 bases from J, leaving 10 bases between. This clone was seen more than once but under ten times. Its target is unknown. Every isolated RNA sample was fully reverse transcribed, so sequencing captured expressed TCRB transcripts. Generated by immunoSEQ multiplex PCR, the TCRdb table keeps only in-frame clones and is missing some. The sample lists over 350,000 clones, about 16% occurring once. This sequence joins TRBV27 and TRBJ1-5, with no clear D. The receptor was isolated from a young woman in good health. Sequencing input: naive CD4+ T cells from blood. CDR3 residues: CASSLTQEGNQPQHF. The CDR3 bases are TGTGCCAGCAGTTTAACCCAGGAGGGCAATCAGCCCCAGCATTTT.